What follows are 3 T cell receptor beta chains derived from one specimen sequenced in a study of identical twins. TCRdb re-called the 5' RACE reads with MiXCR, one entry per CDR3 protein. The table has 1.5 million to 2 million distinct CDR3 sequences, around a third seen once. Sequenced material: cord blood. These TCRs come from a newborn girl in good health.

The chain joins TRBV20-1 to TRBJ2-7; 7 nucleotides align to TRBD1. This CDR3 spans 14 amino acids. Trimming cost V 4 bases and J 1 base; bases outside gene matches: 7. The V gene's germline CDR1 is DFQATT and CDR2 SNEGSKA (reference sequence). Here the CDR3 reads CSATRMTGSYEQYF. CDR3 coding DNA: TGCAGTGCTACCAGAATGACAGGGTCCTACGAGCAGTACTTC.

This clonotype was seen only once. The conserved closing phenylalanine or tryptophan is absent in this CDR3, likely reflecting a read error. The CDR3 loop is CASSQDYLSYNEQFL. CDR3 in DNA: TGTGCCAGCAGCCAAGACTACCTCTCCTACAATGAGCAGTTCTTG. The genes are TRBV4-2 and TRBJ2-1; D not resolved. This CDR3 region has 15 residues. Trimming cost V 0 bases and J 0 bases, with 6 bases left between them. Germline lookup yields CDR1 LGHNA and CDR2 YNFKEQ.

This chain uses TRBV3-1 with TRBJ1-1, with D possibly matching TRBD1 (5 bases). Trimming cost V 5 bases and J 3 bases, with 10 bases left between them. The CDR3 extends over 13 amino acids. Germline V gene data show CDR1 as LGHDT and CDR2 as YNNKEL (reference sequence). The CDR3 DNA is TGTGCCAGCAGCTGGCGGGGGGACACTGAAGCTTTCTTT. It translates to CASSWRGDTEAFF.